These 28 T cell receptor beta chains originate from one sample sequenced in a study of T cell responses to AZD1222 COVID-19 vaccine. Produced via immunoSEQ multiplex PCR; TCRdb's table is partial and in-frame only. The table has around 200,000 clones, 85% to 95% seen once; the top ten hold roughly 3.9%. This sample comprised peripheral blood, obtained on day 0 of AZD1222 vaccination. These receptors originate from an adult in good health.

This clone has just one count. The chain links TRBV2 to TRBJ2-7; D is possibly TRBD1 (5 bases). CDR1 is SNHLY and CDR2 is FYNNEI in the germline V gene. The CDR3 length is 13 residues. V was cut by 7 bases and J by 0 bases, with 10 bases left in between. DNA of the CDR3: TGTGCCAGCACCGGGCAGGGCTCCTACGAGCAGTACTTC. Translating it yields CASTGQGSYEQYF.

This clone was counted a single time. This chain uses TRBV6-5 with TRBJ1-2; tentative D call: TRBD1 (6 bases). V was cut by 11 bases and J by 7 bases, with 20 bases left in between. CDR1 and CDR2 (germline): MNHEY, SVGAGI. The CDR3 consists of 13 residues. CDR3 sequence: CAGSYVRGGGYTF. Written as DNA, the CDR3 is TGTGCCGGAAGCTACGTCAGGGGCGGTGGCTACACCTTC.

This clone was recorded once. Other nucleotide sequences from this sample produce the same CDR3. V gene TRBV27 combines with J gene TRBJ2-1; TRBD1 agrees at 7 bases. The germline V gene has CDR1 MNHEY and CDR2 SMNVEV (reference sequence). This CDR3 comprises 14 residues. V lost 2 bases, J lost 2 bases, and 0 bases stayed unmatched. CDR3 loop: CASSLQGAYNEQFF. The CDR3 DNA reads as TGTGCCAGCAGTTTACAGGGGGCCTACAATGAGCAGTTCTTC.

V usage is TRBV4-1 and J usage is TRBJ2-1; D uncertain. Germline CDR1 is MGHRA and CDR2 is YSYEKL. The CDR3 has 12 residues. Trimming took 1 base from V and 8 from J, leaving 6 bases between them. The CDR3 sequence: CASSQVPHEQFF. The CDR3 DNA follows: TGCGCCAGCAGCCAAGTACCGCATGAGCAGTTCTTC.

The gene calls are TRBV7-9 and TRBJ1-4; D unresolved. Germline values: CDR1 SEHNR, CDR2 FQNEAQ (reference sequence). The CDR3 spans 15 residues. Deletions cut 8 bases from V and 6 bases from J, with 19 bases between. CDR3 DNA: TGTGCCAGCGGCCAGGCCTGGACTCCCCATGAAAAACTGTTTTTT. This translates into CASGQAWTPHEKLFF.

The chain joins TRBV10-3 to TRBJ1-5; 7 bases agree with TRBD1. This CDR3 has 14 amino acids. From germline, CDR1 is ENHRY and CDR2 SYGVKD. V trimming: 4 bases; J trimming: 4 bases; junction bases outside the gene matches: 4. CDR3 protein: CAISGGTDNQPQHF. As DNA, the CDR3 is TGTGCCATCAGTGGGGGGACAGATAATCAGCCCCAGCATTTT.

This sequence joins TRBV12-3 or TRBV12-4 and TRBJ2-1, with D uncertain. This CDR3 spans 13 amino acids. V lost 3 bases and J 6 bases, leaving 9 bases between the germline ends. The CDR3 reads CASSFGVPNEQFF. The CDR3 DNA reads TGTGCCAGCAGTTTTGGGGTCCCCAATGAGCAGTTCTTC.

V usage is TRBV4-2 and J usage is TRBJ2-3, with 9 nucleotides matching TRBD2. CDR3 length: 16 amino acids. J lost 2 bases, V lost 5 bases, and 8 bases had no gene match. Germline V gives CDR1 LGHNA, CDR2 YNFKEQ. The CDR3 region has the DNA TGTGCCAGCAGCTGGGAGACTAGCGGCTACACAGATACGCAGTATTTT. It is translated as CASSWETSGYTDTQYF.

The chain has TRBV18 and TRBJ2-1; 11 bases line up with TRBD2. Germline V gene data show CDR1 as KGHSH and CDR2 as LQKENI. The junction had 7 bases not matched to a gene; V was cut back by 3 bases and J by 6 bases. CDR3 size: 16 residues. CDR3 DNA sequence: TGTGCCAGCTCACCCCCGACTAGCGGGATCCCCAATGAGCAGTTCTTC. Translation gives CASSPPTSGIPNEQFF. The complete variable domain, with remaining parts taken from reference TRBV18 and TRBJ2-1, reads NAGVMQNPRHLVRRRGQEARLRCSPMKGHSHVYWYRQLPEEGLKFMVYLQKENIIDESGMPKERFSAEFPKEGPSILRIQQVVRGDSAAYFCASSPPTSGIPNEQFFGPGTRLTVL.

The chain is built from TRBV19 and TRBJ2-7, with 11 positions matching TRBD1. This CDR3 contains 15 residues. Germline values: CDR1 LNHDA, CDR2 SQIVND (reference sequence). J lost 6 bases, V lost 1 base, and 5 bases had no gene match. The CDR3 protein is CASSIVGTGGGEQYF. The CDR3 DNA reads as TGTGCCAGTAGTATAGTTGGGACAGGGGGAGGCGAGCAGTACTTC.

The gene calls are TRBV5-1 and TRBJ1-2, with TRBD1 matching over 7 bases. CDR3 length equals 16 residues. The V gene end was trimmed by 4 bases and the J gene end by 8 bases; junction bases not matched to a gene: 17. CDR1 is SGHRS, CDR2 YFSETQ, per germline. CDR3 region: CASSAGETGSIGGYTF. CDR3 nucleotide sequence: TGCGCCAGCAGCGCGGGGGAGACAGGGTCCATAGGCGGCTACACCTTC.

This clone was found once. This sequence joins TRBV5-6 and TRBJ1-3; unclear D gene. Germline values: CDR1 SGHDT, CDR2 YYEEEE. The CDR3 loop spans 16 amino acids. With 1 base removed from V and 0 bases from J, the gap between germline ends came to 11 bases. The CDR3 is CASSLFSGFSGNTIYF. Written as DNA, the CDR3 is TGTGCCAGCAGCTTGTTCTCAGGTTTCTCTGGAAACACCATATATTTT.

The V call is TRBV7-9, the J call TRBJ2-1; D not resolved. Germline lookup yields CDR1 SEHNR and CDR2 FQNEAQ (reference sequence). The CDR3 contains 13 residues. V lost 1 base and J lost 7, with 8 bases in between. This CDR3 reads CASSLGTANEQFF. The CDR3 DNA reads TGTGCCAGCAGCTTAGGGACGGCTAATGAGCAGTTCTTC.

The rearrangement uses TRBV3-1 (or the pseudogene TRBV3-2) and TRBJ2-3, with 8 bases matching TRBD2. From germline, CDR1 is LGHDT and CDR2 YNNKEL (reference sequence). This CDR3 spans 15 amino acids. V shed 6 bases and J 7 bases; nucleotides not matched to a gene: 12. CDR3 amino acids: CASSTGGLSLHTQYF. CDR3 DNA sequence: TGTGCCAGCAGTACGGGAGGGCTAAGTCTGCATACGCAGTATTTT.

This chain links TRBV21-1 with TRBJ2-7; the table gives TRBD1 as D, unverified against the DNA. TRBV21-1 is a pseudogene segment. The CDR3 spans 19 residues. The CDR3 region is CASSKEGHSFLGVSYEQYF. CDR3 DNA sequence: TGTGCCAGCAGCAAAGAGGGACACTCATTCTTGGGGGTTTCCTACGAGCAGTACTTC.

CDR3 loop: CASSLPTVQETQYF. In nucleotides, the CDR3 is TGTGCCAGCAGCCTACCGACAGTACAAGAGACCCAGTACTTC. This chain connects TRBV5-5 to TRBJ2-5; D possibly corresponds to TRBD1 (5 bases). The ends were cut back, 4 bases at V and 2 bases at J, with 12 bases in the middle. CDR3 length: 14 amino acids. Germline V CDR1 and CDR2: SGHKS, YYEKEE (reference sequence).

This chain joins TRBV7-9 and TRBJ2-7, with TRBD2 matching 7 bases. Germline V gene sequence: CDR1 SEHNR, CDR2 FQNEAQ (reference sequence). This CDR3 has 16 residues. The trim removed 4 bases at V and 3 bases at J, leaving 12 bases unmatched. DNA for the CDR3: TGTGCCAGCAGCTCTATGGATGGACTAGAACGCTACGAGCAGTACTTC. Protein sequence: CASSSMDGLERYEQYF. Complete variable domain (other parts from reference TRBV7-9 and TRBJ2-7): DTGVSQNPRHKITKRGQNVTFRCDPISEHNRLYWYRQTLGQGPEFLTYFQNEAQLEKSRLLSDRFSAERPKGSFSTLEIQRTEQGDSAMYLCASSSMDGLERYEQYFGPGTRLTVT.

The rearrangement uses TRBV20-1 and TRBJ2-5; weak D call: TRBD2 (6 bases). V was cut by 3 bases and J by 0 bases, with 11 bases left in between. CDR1 is DFQATT, CDR2 SNEGSKA, per germline (reference sequence). This CDR3 has 14 residues. The CDR3 sequence is CSASPGGHQETQYF. As DNA, the CDR3 is TGCAGTGCTAGTCCCGGGGGTCACCAAGAGACCCAGTACTTC.

This chain connects TRBV19 to TRBJ2-6; D not certain. Per the germline V gene, CDR1 is LNHDA and CDR2 is SQIVND (reference sequence). The CDR3 consists of 15 residues. V lost 4 bases to trimming and J lost 2 bases, with 9 bases between them. The CDR3 loop reads CASSNTVTGANVLTF. DNA for the CDR3: TGTGCCAGTAGTAATACGGTCACTGGGGCCAACGTCCTGACTTTC.

The chain joins TRBV5-1 to TRBJ2-5, with D perhaps assigned TRBD1 or TRBD2 (6 bases each). There are 15 residues in the CDR3. The germline V gene has CDR1 SGHRS and CDR2 YFSETQ. The germline V and J ends were trimmed by 6 bases and 3 bases, with 18 bases remaining between them. CDR3 coding DNA: TGCGCCAGCAACAACGGAGGGGGGCTGGAAGAGACCCAGTACTTC. Residues: CASNNGGGLEETQYF.

The chain uses TRBV5-4 and TRBJ1-6, with a tentative D call TRBD1 (5 bases). This CDR3 has 14 residues. The germline V gene has CDR1 SGHNT and CDR2 YYREEE (reference sequence). Trimming left V 4 bases short and J 10 bases short, with 15 bases between. CDR3 in amino acids: CASSPAGGVSPLHF. Here the CDR3 DNA reads TGTGCCAGCAGCCCGGCGGGGGGGGTGTCACCCCTCCACTTT. The full variable domain, with the rest looked up from reference TRBV5-4 and TRBJ1-6, is ETGVTQSPTHLIKTRGQQVTLRCSSQSGHNTVSWYQQALGQGPQFIFQYYREEENGRGNFPPRFSGLQFPNYSSELNVNALELDDSALYLCASSPAGGVSPLHFGNGTRLTVT.

This chain links TRBV21-1 with TRBJ1-2. TRBV21-1 is assigned pseudogene status. The CDR3 covers 12 residues. The CDR3: CASSSRRTPGSF. In DNA form, the CDR3 reads TGTGCCAGCAGCTCCCGGAGGACACCTGGATCCTTC.

This chain connects TRBV16 to TRBJ1-2, with D hard to call. This CDR3 is 12 amino acids long. Between the trimmed V and J ends, which lost 0 bases and 9 bases, there was a span of 8 bases. Germline values: CDR1 KGHSY, CDR2 FQNENV. The CDR3 region has the DNA TGTGCCAGCAGCCAATCGACATTTAGCTACACCTTC. It is translated as CASSQSTFSYTF.

The chain employs TRBV5-6 and TRBJ1-2; D may be TRBD1 (6 bases). This CDR3 region has 17 residues. With 7 bases removed from V and 4 bases from J, the gap between germline ends came to 26 bases. Germline CDR1 reads SGHDT; CDR2 reads YYEEEE. For the CDR3, the DNA is TGTGCCAGCCTCCTACTACAGGGCTTGACAGGCGGCTATGGCTACACCTTC. It encodes CASLLLQGLTGGYGYTF.

The chain recombines TRBV5-1 with TRBJ1-3; D is perhaps TRBD1 (6 bases). Germline assignment: CDR1 SGHRS and CDR2 YFSETQ. The CDR3 contains 15 residues. Between the trimmed V and J ends, which lost 3 bases and 0 bases, there was a span of 10 bases. CDR3 loop: CASSWTESSGNTIYF. CDR3 bases: TGCGCCAGCAGCTGGACAGAGAGCTCTGGAAACACCATATATTTT.

The chain is built from TRBV6-2 or TRBV6-3 and TRBJ1-5, with TRBD1 identical over 7 bases. CDR3 length equals 14 residues. Per germline, CDR1 MNHEY and CDR2 SVGEGT. Trimming removed 6 bases from V and 4 bases from J; junction bases left unmatched: 6. DNA for the CDR3: TGTGCCAGCAGCTTCCCGGGACAGAATCAGCCCCAGCATTTT. This codes for CASSFPGQNQPQHF.

The chain joins TRBV6-6 to TRBJ2-2, with 12 bases lining up with TRBD2. Germline lookup yields CDR1 MNHNY and CDR2 SVGAGI (reference sequence). Losses at the gene ends were 7 bases for V and 8 bases for J; bases not matched to a gene: 11. This CDR3 has 16 residues. This CDR3 reads CASNPRLAGDLGELFF. CDR3 in DNA: TGTGCCAGCAACCCTAGACTAGCGGGAGATCTGGGGGAGCTGTTTTTT.

This sequence joins TRBV5-8 and TRBJ2-7, with TRBD2 matching 7 bases. CDR1 and CDR2 from the germline V gene are SGHTS and YDEGEE. The CDR3 loop spans 15 amino acids. The ends lost 1 base at V and 1 base at J; junction bases unmatched: 5. The CDR3 DNA reads TGTGCCAGCAGCTTGTCGGGAGGCCCTTCCTACGAGCAGTACTTC. This gives the protein CASSLSGGPSYEQYF.